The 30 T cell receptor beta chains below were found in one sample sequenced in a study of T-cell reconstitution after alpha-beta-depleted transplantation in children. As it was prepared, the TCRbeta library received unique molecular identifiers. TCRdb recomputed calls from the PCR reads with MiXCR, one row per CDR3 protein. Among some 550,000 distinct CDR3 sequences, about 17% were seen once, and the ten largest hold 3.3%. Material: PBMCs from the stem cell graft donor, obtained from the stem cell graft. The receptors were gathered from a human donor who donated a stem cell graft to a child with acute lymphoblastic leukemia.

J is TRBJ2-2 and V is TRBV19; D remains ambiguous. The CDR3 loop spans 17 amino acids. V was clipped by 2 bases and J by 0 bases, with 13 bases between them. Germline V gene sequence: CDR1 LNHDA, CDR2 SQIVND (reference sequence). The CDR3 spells CASSIKVQNPNTGELFF. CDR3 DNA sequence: TGTGCCAGTAGTATAAAAGTCCAGAACCCGAACACCGGGGAGCTGTTTTTT.

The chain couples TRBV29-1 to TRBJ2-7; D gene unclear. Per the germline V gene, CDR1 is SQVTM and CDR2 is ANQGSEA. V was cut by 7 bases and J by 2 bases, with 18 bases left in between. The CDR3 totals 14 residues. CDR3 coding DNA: TGCAGCGCTCTCATTCCCGGACGTACCTACGAGCAGTACTTC. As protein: CSALIPGRTYEQYF.

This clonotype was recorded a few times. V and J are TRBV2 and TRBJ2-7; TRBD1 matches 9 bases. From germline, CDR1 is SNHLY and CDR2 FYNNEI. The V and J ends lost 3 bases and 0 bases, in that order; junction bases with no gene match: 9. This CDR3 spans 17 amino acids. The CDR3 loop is CASSDWGGQGGSYEQYF. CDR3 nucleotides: TGTGCCAGCAGTGATTGGGGGGGACAGGGAGGCTCCTACGAGCAGTACTTC.

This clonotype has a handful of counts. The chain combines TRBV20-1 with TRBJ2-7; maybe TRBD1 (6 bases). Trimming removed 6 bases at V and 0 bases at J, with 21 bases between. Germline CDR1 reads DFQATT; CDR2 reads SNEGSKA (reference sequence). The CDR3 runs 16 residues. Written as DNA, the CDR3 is TGCAGTGCCAGTTGGTCCGGGACACCGGCCTCCTACGAGCAGTACTTC. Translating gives CSASWSGTPASYEQYF.

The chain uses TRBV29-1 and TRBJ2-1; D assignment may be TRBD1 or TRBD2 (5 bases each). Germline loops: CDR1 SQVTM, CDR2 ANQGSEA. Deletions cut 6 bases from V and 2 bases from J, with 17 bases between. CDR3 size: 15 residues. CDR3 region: CSVVAGTSTYNEQFF. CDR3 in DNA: TGCAGCGTCGTAGCCGGGACCTCCACCTACAATGAGCAGTTCTTC.

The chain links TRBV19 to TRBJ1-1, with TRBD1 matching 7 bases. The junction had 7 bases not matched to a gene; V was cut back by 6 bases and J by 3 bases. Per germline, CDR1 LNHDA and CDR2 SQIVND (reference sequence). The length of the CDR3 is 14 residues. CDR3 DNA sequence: TGTGCCAGTAGGCGGACAGGCTGGGACACTGAAGCTTTCTTT. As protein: CASRRTGWDTEAFF.

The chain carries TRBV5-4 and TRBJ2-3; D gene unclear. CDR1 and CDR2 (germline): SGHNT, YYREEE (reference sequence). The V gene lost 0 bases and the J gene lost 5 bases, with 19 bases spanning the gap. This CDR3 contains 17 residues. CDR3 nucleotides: TGTGCCAGCAGCTTGGTCACGTTGAGGTCTTTTGGAGATACGCAGTATTTT. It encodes CASSLVTLRSFGDTQYF.

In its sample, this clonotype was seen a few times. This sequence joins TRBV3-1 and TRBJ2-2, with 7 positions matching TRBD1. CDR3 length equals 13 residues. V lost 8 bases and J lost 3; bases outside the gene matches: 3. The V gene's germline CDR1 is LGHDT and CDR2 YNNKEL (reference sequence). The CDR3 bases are TGTGCCAGCCGAACAGGGGACACCGGGGAGCTGTTTTTT. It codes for CASRTGDTGELFF.

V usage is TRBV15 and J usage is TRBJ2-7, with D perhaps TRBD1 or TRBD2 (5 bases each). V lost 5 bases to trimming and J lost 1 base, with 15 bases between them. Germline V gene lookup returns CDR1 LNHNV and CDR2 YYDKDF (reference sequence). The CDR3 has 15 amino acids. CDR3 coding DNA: TGTGCCACCAGCGAGGCGCTGGGGGATTCCTACGAGCAGTACTTC. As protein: CATSEALGDSYEQYF.

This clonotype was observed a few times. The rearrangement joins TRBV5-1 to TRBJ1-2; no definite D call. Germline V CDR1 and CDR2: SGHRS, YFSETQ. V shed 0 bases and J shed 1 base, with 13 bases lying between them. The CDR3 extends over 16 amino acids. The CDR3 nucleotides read TGCGCCAGCAGCTTGGTTACAGCGGATGTTAACTATGGCTACACCTTC. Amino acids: CASSLVTADVNYGYTF.

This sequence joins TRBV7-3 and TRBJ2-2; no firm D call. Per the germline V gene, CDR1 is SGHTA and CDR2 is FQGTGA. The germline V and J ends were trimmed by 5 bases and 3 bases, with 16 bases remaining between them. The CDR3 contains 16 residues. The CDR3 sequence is CASSLYPLGYTGELFF. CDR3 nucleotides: TGTGCCAGCAGCCTCTACCCTCTCGGATACACCGGGGAGCTGTTTTTT.

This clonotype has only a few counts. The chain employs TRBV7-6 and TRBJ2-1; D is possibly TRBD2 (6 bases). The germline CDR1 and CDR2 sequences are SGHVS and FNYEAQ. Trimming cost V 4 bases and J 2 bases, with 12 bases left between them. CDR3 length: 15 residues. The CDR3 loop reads CASSSGLQTYNEQFF. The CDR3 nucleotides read TGTGCCAGCAGCTCGGGACTCCAAACCTACAATGAGCAGTTCTTC.

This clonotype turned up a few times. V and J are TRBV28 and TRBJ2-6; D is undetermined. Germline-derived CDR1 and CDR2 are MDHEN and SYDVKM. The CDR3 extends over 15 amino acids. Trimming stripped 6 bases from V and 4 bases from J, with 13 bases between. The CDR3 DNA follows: TGTGCCAGCAGCCCCCCTCCTCTCGGGGCCAACGTCCTGACTTTC. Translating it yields CASSPPPLGANVLTF.

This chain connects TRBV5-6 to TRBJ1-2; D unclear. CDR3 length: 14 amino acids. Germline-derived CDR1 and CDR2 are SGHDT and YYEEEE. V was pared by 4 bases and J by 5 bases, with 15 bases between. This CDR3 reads CASSPQTVPYGYTF. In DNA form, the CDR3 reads TGTGCCAGCAGCCCGCAGACGGTCCCTTATGGCTACACCTTC.

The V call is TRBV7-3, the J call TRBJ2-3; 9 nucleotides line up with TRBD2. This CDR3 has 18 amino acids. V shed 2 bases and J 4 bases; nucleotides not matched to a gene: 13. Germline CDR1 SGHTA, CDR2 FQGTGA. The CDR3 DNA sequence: TGTGCCAGCAGCTTACTCGCGGGAGGGGCCAGGGTAGCAGATACGCAGTATTTT. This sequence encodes CASSLLAGGARVADTQYF.

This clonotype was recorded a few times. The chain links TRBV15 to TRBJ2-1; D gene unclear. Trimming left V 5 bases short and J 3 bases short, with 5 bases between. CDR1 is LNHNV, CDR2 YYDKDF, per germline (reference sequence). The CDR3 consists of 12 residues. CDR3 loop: CATSLNYNEQFF. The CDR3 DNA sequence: TGTGCCACCAGCCTGAACTACAATGAGCAGTTCTTC.

CDR3 residues: CAGGDPLDQGTGAKNIQYF. The CDR3, as DNA: TGTGCCGGTGGCGACCCACTTGACCAAGGGACAGGAGCCAAAAACATTCAGTACTTC. The chain recombines TRBV2 with TRBJ2-4; TRBD1 matches at 8 bases. CDR1 and CDR2 from the germline V gene are SNHLY and FYNNEI. V trimming: 11 bases; J trimming: 0 bases; junction bases outside the gene matches: 21. CDR3 size: 19 residues.

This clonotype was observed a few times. The CDR3 nucleotides read TGCGCCAGCAGCTTGACAGGGTCTAGCGAGCAGTACTTC. Translated: CASSLTGSSEQYF. The rearrangement uses TRBV5-1 and TRBJ2-7; perhaps TRBD1 as D (6 bases). V lost 1 base, J lost 6 bases, and 11 bases lay in between. The germline CDR1 and CDR2 sequences are SGHRS and YFSETQ. CDR3 length: 13 amino acids.

CDR3 nucleotides: TGTGCCAGCAGTTGGGACTCGGAGACCCAGTACTTC. Protein: CASSWDSETQYF. The chain carries TRBV28 and TRBJ2-5; the D gene is possibly TRBD2 (6 bases). Germline V gene data show CDR1 as MDHEN and CDR2 as SYDVKM. V lost 4 bases and J lost 5, with 8 bases in between. The CDR3 has 12 amino acids. Full variable domain (rest looked up from reference TRBV28 and TRBJ2-5): DVKVTQSSRYLVKRTGEKVFLECVQDMDHENMFWYRQDPGLGLRLIYFSYDVKMKEKGDIPEGYSVSREKKERFSLILESASTNQTSMYLCASSWDSETQYFGPGTRLLVL.

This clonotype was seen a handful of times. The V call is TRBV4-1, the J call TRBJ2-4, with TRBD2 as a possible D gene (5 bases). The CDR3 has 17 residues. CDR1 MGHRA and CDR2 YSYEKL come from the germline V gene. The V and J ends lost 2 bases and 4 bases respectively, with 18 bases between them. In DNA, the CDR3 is TGCGCCAGCAGCCAACCCCTTGCCGGGGAAAATAAAAACATTCAGTACTTC. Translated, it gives CASSQPLAGENKNIQYF.

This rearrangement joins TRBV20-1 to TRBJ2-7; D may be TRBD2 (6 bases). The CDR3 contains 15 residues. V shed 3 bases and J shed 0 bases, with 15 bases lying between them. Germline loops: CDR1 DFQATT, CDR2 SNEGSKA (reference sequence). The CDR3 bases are TGCAGTGCTAGCCTCCCCACTAGCTTCTCCTACGAGCAGTACTTC. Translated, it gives CSASLPTSFSYEQYF.

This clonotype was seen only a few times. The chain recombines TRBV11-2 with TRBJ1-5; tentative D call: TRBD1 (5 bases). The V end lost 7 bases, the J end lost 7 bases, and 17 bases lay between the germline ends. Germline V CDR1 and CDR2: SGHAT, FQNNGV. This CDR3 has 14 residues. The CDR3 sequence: CASTPGEGIQPQHF. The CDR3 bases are TGTGCCAGCACACCGGGGGAGGGTATCCAGCCCCAGCATTTT.

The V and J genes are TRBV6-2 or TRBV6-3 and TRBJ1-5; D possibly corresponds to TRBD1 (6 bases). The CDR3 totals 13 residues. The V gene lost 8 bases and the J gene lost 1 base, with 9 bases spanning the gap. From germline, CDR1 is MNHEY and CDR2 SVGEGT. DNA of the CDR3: TGTGCCAGCTCAGGACAGAGCAATCAGCCCCAGCATTTT. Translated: CASSGQSNQPQHF.

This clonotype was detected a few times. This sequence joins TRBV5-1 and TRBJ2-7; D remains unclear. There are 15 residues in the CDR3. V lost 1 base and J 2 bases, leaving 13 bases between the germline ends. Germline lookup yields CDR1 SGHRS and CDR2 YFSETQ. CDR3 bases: TGCGCCAGCAGCTTGTATACCGACACAGCCTACGAGCAGTACTTC. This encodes CASSLYTDTAYEQYF.

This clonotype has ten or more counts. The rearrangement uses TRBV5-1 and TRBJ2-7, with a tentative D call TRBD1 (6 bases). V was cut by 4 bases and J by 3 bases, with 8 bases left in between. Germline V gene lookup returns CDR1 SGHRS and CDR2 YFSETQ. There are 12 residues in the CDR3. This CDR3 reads CASSLTGYEQYF. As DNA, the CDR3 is TGCGCCAGCAGCCTGACAGGCTACGAGCAGTACTTC.

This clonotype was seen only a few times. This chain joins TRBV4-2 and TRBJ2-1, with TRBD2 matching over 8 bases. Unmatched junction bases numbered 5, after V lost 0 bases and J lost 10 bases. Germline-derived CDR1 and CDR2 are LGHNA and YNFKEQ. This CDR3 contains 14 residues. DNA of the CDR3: TGTGCCAGCAGCCAAGAGGAGGCGGGAGGAGAGCAGTTCTTC. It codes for CASSQEEAGGEQFF.

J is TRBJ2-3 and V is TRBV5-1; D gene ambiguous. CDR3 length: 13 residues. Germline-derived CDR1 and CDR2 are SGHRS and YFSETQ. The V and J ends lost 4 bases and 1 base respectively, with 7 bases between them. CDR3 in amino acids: CASSVKGTDTQYF. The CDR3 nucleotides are TGCGCCAGCAGCGTGAAAGGCACAGATACGCAGTATTTT. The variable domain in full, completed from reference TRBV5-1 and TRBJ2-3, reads KAGVTQTPRYLIKTRGQQVTLSCSPISGHRSVSWYQQTPGQGLQFLFEYFSETQRNKGNFPGRFSGRQFSNSRSEMNVSTLELGDSALYLCASSVKGTDTQYFGPGTRLTVL.

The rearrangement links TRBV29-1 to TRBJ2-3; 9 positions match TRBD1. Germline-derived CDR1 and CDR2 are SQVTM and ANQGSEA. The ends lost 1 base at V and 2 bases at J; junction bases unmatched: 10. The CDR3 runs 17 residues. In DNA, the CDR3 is TGCAGCGTTGAAGGTTTTTGGGACAGGGCGATCACAGATACGCAGTATTTT. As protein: CSVEGFWDRAITDTQYF.

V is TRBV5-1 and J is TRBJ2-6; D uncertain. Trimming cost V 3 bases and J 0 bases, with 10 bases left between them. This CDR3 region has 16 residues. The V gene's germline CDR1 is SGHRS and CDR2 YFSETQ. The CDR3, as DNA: TGCGCCAGCAGCTACCCCAGGAGCTCTGGGGCCAACGTCCTGACTTTC. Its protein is CASSYPRSSGANVLTF.

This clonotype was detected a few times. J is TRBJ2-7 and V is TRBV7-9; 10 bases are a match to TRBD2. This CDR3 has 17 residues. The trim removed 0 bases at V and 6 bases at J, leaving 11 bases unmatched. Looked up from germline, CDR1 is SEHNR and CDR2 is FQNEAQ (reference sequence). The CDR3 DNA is TGTGCCAGCAGCTTAGCGAGAGGAACTAGCGGGACCCCCGAGCAGTACTTC. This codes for CASSLARGTSGTPEQYF.